The 29 T cell receptor beta chains below were found in one sample sequenced in a study of Graves' ophthalmopathy and Graves' hyperthyroidism. RNA transcripts provided the template for amplifying TCR beta CDR3 regions. The first round was an RT-PCR with HTBI primers, and the second round was a multiplex PCR. TCRdb passed the multiplex PCR reads through MiXCR, listing each CDR3 protein once. The profile shows 300,000 or so distinct CDR3 sequences, roughly 15% of them singletons. Sequenced: peripheral blood. All receptors come from an adult man with Graves' ophthalmopathy.

This clonotype was recorded at least ten times. The V gene is TRBV11-3, the J gene TRBJ2-7; weak D call: TRBD2 (5 bases). Per the germline V gene, CDR1 is SGHNT and CDR2 is YENEEA. Trimming cost V 3 bases and J 3 bases, with 27 bases left between them. The CDR3 runs 19 residues. DNA for the CDR3: TGTGCCAGCAGCTTCCCCCCCTCGCGGGTGCTTCCCAAGGGCTACGAGCAGTACTTC. As protein: CASSFPPSRVLPKGYEQYF.

This clonotype was seen a handful of times. This chain connects TRBV10-3 to TRBJ2-7, with D perhaps matching TRBD1 (6 bases). Germline V gene lookup returns CDR1 ENHRY and CDR2 SYGVKD. The CDR3 contains 16 residues. V lost 1 base to trimming and J lost 0 bases, with 13 bases between them. The CDR3 DNA follows: TGTGCCATCAGTGAGTACAGGGCACCAAGCTCCTACGAGCAGTACTTC. The encoded protein is CAISEYRAPSSYEQYF.

CDR3 bases: TGTGCCAGCAGTTTAAACGGGGAAAGGTACGAGCAGTACTTC. Protein: CASSLNGERYEQYF. V usage is TRBV12-3 or TRBV12-4 and J usage is TRBJ2-7; weak D call: TRBD2 (5 bases). This CDR3 comprises 14 residues. Trimming removed 2 bases from V and 4 bases from J, with 12 bases in between.

There are a few counts of this clonotype. The chain carries TRBV28 and TRBJ2-5, with a possible D match to TRBD1 (5 bases). The CDR3 is 12 amino acids. Germline loops: CDR1 MDHEN, CDR2 SYDVKM. V gave up 5 bases and J gave up 13 bases, with 17 bases separating them. The CDR3 DNA reads TGTGCCAGCAGTCCGCCGGACAAGTTGGGGTACTTC. Its translation: CASSPPDKLGYF.

In its sample, this clonotype was seen many times. The chain has TRBV7-4 and TRBJ2-7; possibly TRBD2 for D (6 bases). V lost 5 bases and J lost 2, with 16 bases in between. CDR1 SGHVT and CDR2 SQSDAQ come from the germline V gene. The CDR3 is 15 amino acids. CDR3: CASSVGASVTYEQYF. CDR3 sequence (DNA): TGTGCCAGCAGCGTAGGGGCTAGCGTTACCTACGAGCAGTACTTC.

This clonotype was found many times. The rearrangement uses TRBV5-5 and TRBJ2-7, with D perhaps given as TRBD1 or TRBD2 (6 bases each). This CDR3 is built from 16 residues. The V and J ends lost 1 base and 0 bases respectively, with 14 bases between them. Per the germline V gene, CDR1 is SGHKS and CDR2 is YYEKEE (reference sequence). The CDR3 DNA is TGTGCCAGCAGCTTGCTTGAGGGGGGACGCTCCTACGAGCAGTACTTC. This sequence encodes CASSLLEGGRSYEQYF.

This clonotype came up many times. This chain links TRBV18 with TRBJ1-2; D is uncertain. From germline, CDR1 is KGHSH and CDR2 LQKENI. Trimming cost V 2 bases and J 3 bases, with 13 bases left between them. The CDR3 consists of 15 residues. The CDR3 nucleotides read TGTGCCAGCTCACCAGGCAGCCAGATCCACTATGGCTACACCTTC. It is translated as CASSPGSQIHYGYTF.

As to this clonotype: A read error may explain this, as a much larger clone is one base away. This chain uses TRBV6-1 with TRBJ1-3; perhaps TRBD1 as D (5 bases). This CDR3 has 14 residues. V dropped 4 bases and J dropped 5 bases, with 12 bases sitting between them. Germline V CDR1 and CDR2: MNHNS, SASEGT. CDR3 loop: CASSAYRKRNTIYF. As DNA, the CDR3 is TGTGCCAGCAGTGCCTACAGGAAGAGAAACACCATATATTTT.

Worth noting for this clonotype: Since a much larger clone is just one base distant, this may be a read error. The rearrangement links TRBV5-1 to TRBJ2-7; D remains unclear. Trimming shortened V by 2 bases and J by 6 bases, and 21 bases separated the two germline ends. The CDR3 sequence is 16 residues long. Germline lookup yields CDR1 SGHRS and CDR2 YFSETQ. The CDR3 DNA is TGCGCCAGCAGCTTACAGTCTTCCAGGCTGACCTGCGAGCAGTACTTC. Translation: CASSLQSSRLTCEQYF.

This clonotype was detected ten times or more. The chain employs TRBV28 and TRBJ2-7; D could derive from TRBD1 or TRBD2 (5 bases each). Per the germline V gene, CDR1 is MDHEN and CDR2 is SYDVKM. The CDR3 spans 14 residues. Trimming left V 11 bases short and J 2 bases short, with 19 bases between. CDR3: CAPLRMGVTYEQYF. For the CDR3, the DNA is TGTGCCCCCCTCCGAATGGGGGTTACCTACGAGCAGTACTTC.

This clonotype was found many times. V usage is TRBV29-1 and J usage is TRBJ2-7; 12 nucleotides match TRBD2. With 5 bases clipped from V and 4 bases from J, the junction kept 9 bases outside the gene matches. Germline CDR1 is SQVTM and CDR2 is ANQGSEA. The length of the CDR3 is 15 residues. In DNA form, the CDR3 reads TGCAGCGTTATCCTAGCGGGAGGGCCTCGGTACGAGCAGTACTTC. Residues: CSVILAGGPRYEQYF.

This clonotype was seen only a few times. This is likely an artifact of a read error, given a far larger clone one base away. The CDR3 end shows no conserved phenylalanine or tryptophan, and so a read error is likely. The chain links TRBV5-1 to TRBJ2-7, with D perhaps TRBD2 (5 bases). The CDR3 has 13 amino acids. Trimming left V 0 bases short and J 4 bases short, with 8 bases between. Germline V gives CDR1 SGHRS, CDR2 YFSETQ. CDR3 in DNA: TGCGCCAGCAGCTTGGATCCGGGATACGAGCAGTACCTC. Protein product: CASSLDPGYEQYL.

This clonotype has ten or more counts. The chain carries TRBV7-2 and TRBJ1-2; a possible D gene is TRBD1 (6 bases). The CDR3 sequence is 14 residues long. Trimming removed 5 bases at V and 3 bases at J, with 13 bases between. Germline loops: CDR1 SGHTA, CDR2 FQGNSA. The CDR3 DNA follows: TGTGCCAGCAGCGGAGGGGGAGGTGACTATGGCTACACCTTC. Protein: CASSGGGGDYGYTF. The whole variable domain, remainder taken from reference TRBV7-2 and TRBJ1-2, is GAGVSQSPSNKVTEKGKDVELRCDPISGHTALYWYRQSLGQGLEFLIYFQGNSAPDKSGLPSDRFSAERTGGSVSTLTIQRTQQEDSAVYLCASSGGGGDYGYTFGSGTRLTVV.

This clonotype has a handful of counts. The chain has TRBV18 and TRBJ1-3; D remains unclear. Germline assignment: CDR1 KGHSH and CDR2 LQKENI. With 3 bases removed from V and 0 bases from J, the gap between germline ends came to 12 bases. The CDR3 runs to 16 residues. The CDR3 DNA is TGTGCCAGCTCACCGACACTGGAGAGCTCTGGAAACACCATATATTTT. As protein: CASSPTLESSGNTIYF. Drawing the rest from reference TRBV18 and TRBJ1-3, the complete variable domain is NAGVMQNPRHLVRRRGQEARLRCSPMKGHSHVYWYRQLPEEGLKFMVYLQKENIIDESGMPKERFSAEFPKEGPSILRIQQVVRGDSAAYFCASSPTLESSGNTIYFGEGSWLTVV.

This clonotype was counted many times. The V gene is TRBV6-2 or TRBV6-3, the J gene TRBJ1-5; D not certain. From germline, CDR1 is MNHEY and CDR2 SVGEGT. The CDR3 is made up of 16 amino acids. Trimming removed 1 base from V and 3 bases from J, with 13 bases in between. CDR3: CASSYFPDGINQPQHF. The CDR3, as DNA: TGTGCCAGCAGTTACTTCCCGGACGGAATCAATCAGCCCCAGCATTTT.

The chain employs TRBV25-1 and TRBJ1-1; a possible D gene is TRBD1 (5 bases). Germline V gene sequence: CDR1 MGHDK, CDR2 SYGVNS. V lost 6 bases, J lost 7 bases, and 12 bases lay in between. CDR3 length equals 12 residues. CDR3 sequence reads: CASRGGAGEAFF. The DNA for the CDR3 is TGTGCCAGCAGGGGGGGAGCGGGTGAAGCTTTCTTT.

This clonotype was seen ten or more times. The chain is built from TRBV6-1 and TRBJ1-1, with a possible D match to TRBD1 (6 bases). Germline CDR1 MNHNS, CDR2 SASEGT. V was trimmed by 0 bases and J by 4 bases, leaving 12 bases between them. CDR3 length: 15 amino acids. The CDR3 protein is CASSEAYREITEAFF. Written as DNA, the CDR3 is TGTGCCAGCAGTGAAGCGTACAGGGAGATCACTGAAGCTTTCTTT.

There are many counts of this clonotype. CDR3 sequence (DNA): TGTGCCAGCAGTGAAGGGCGGGGGGGCCTCGATACGCAGTATTTT. Translated: CASSEGRGGLDTQYF. The chain recombines TRBV2 with TRBJ2-3; 9 bases align to TRBD2. The germline gives CDR1 SNHLY, CDR2 FYNNEI. The CDR3 spans 15 residues. V shed 1 base, J shed 6 bases, and the junction held 5 bases outside the gene matches.

This clonotype was found many times. The CDR3 region is CAWSVLGAGANVLTF. The CDR3, as DNA: TGTGCCTGGAGTGTACTAGGGGCTGGGGCCAACGTCCTGACTTTC. The rearrangement joins TRBV30 to TRBJ2-6; possibly TRBD1 or TRBD2 for D (5 bases each). Trimming took off 0 bases at V and 2 bases at J, with 8 bases between the two ends. From germline, CDR1 is GTSNPN and CDR2 SVGIG (reference sequence). The CDR3 runs to 15 residues.

This clonotype has ten or more counts. The J gene is TRBJ2-7, the V gene TRBV10-3, with 8 bases that match TRBD1. CDR3 length equals 12 residues. Germline assignment: CDR1 ENHRY and CDR2 SYGVKD. J gave up 3 bases and V 7 bases, and 2 bases lay outside the gene matches. In DNA form, the CDR3 reads TGTGCCATCATCGGACAGGGCTACGAGCAGTACTTC. Its translation is CAIIGQGYEQYF.

This clonotype has ten or more counts. This chain uses TRBV9 with TRBJ1-2, with 9 bases lining up with TRBD1. The J segment lost 7 bases and the V segment lost 4 bases, leaving 8 bases of the junction unmatched. Germline loops: CDR1 SGDLS, CDR2 YYNGEE. The length of the CDR3 is 14 residues. Here the CDR3 reads CASSPTDRGSGYTF. CDR3 coding DNA: TGTGCCAGCAGCCCAACGGACAGGGGTAGTGGCTACACCTTC.

This clonotype was detected many times. V is TRBV30 and J is TRBJ2-2; TRBD2 aligns across 8 bases. This CDR3 contains 16 residues. From germline, CDR1 is GTSNPN and CDR2 SVGIG (reference sequence). Losses at the gene ends were 8 bases for V and 1 base for J; bases not matched to a gene: 12. The CDR3 reads CAREVAGRGNTGELFF. The CDR3 DNA is TGTGCCAGGGAGGTAGCGGGACGGGGGAACACCGGGGAGCTGTTTTTT.

This clonotype was seen a few times. The chain combines TRBV5-4 with TRBJ2-5, with 10 bases matching TRBD1. CDR1 SGHNT and CDR2 YYREEE come from the germline V gene (reference sequence). The V segment lost 3 bases and the J segment 4 bases; nucleotides outside the gene matches: 3. The CDR3 loop spans 14 amino acids. The CDR3 here is CASSSRDRGETQYF. CDR3 DNA sequence: TGTGCCAGCAGCTCCCGGGACAGGGGAGAGACCCAGTACTTC.

This clonotype showed up many times. This chain links TRBV6-1 with TRBJ2-7; tentative D call: TRBD1 (5 bases). Germline assignment: CDR1 MNHNS and CDR2 SASEGT. The ends were cut back, 8 bases at V and 5 bases at J, with 16 bases in the middle. This CDR3 region has 13 residues. The CDR3 region has the DNA TGTGCCAGCCGTACCGTCAGGGTTGACGAGCAGTACTTC. Amino acids: CASRTVRVDEQYF.

This clonotype was observed at least ten times. The chain couples TRBV10-3 to TRBJ2-6; D gene uncertain. The ends were cut back, 3 bases at V and 4 bases at J, with 4 bases in the middle. Germline V lookup: CDR1 ENHRY, CDR2 SYGVKD. The CDR3 covers 13 residues. The CDR3 protein is CAISDAGANVLTF. The CDR3 region has the DNA TGTGCCATCAGTGATGCCGGGGCCAACGTCCTGACTTTC.

The CDR3 coding sequence is TGTGCCAGCAGCCAAGAGGGACAGGGTGGAAACACCATATATTTT. It codes for CASSQEGQGGNTIYF. The V and J genes are TRBV12-3 or TRBV12-4 and TRBJ1-3, with TRBD1 identical over 9 bases. V lost 6 bases, J lost 3 bases, and 6 bases stayed unmatched. The CDR3 totals 15 residues.

This clonotype was observed a few times. The chain recombines TRBV5-1 with TRBJ1-1; D is unresolved. Germline CDR1 is SGHRS and CDR2 is YFSETQ. This CDR3 is built from 19 residues. Trimming took off 4 bases at V and 0 bases at J, with 25 bases between the two ends. The CDR3 protein is CASSQQSRSPSKMNTEAFF. CDR3 nucleotides: TGCGCCAGCAGCCAACAGAGCAGGTCCCCCTCAAAAATGAACACTGAAGCTTTCTTT.

The sample holds many counts of this clonotype. The rearrangement uses TRBV24-1 and TRBJ2-2, with D possibly matching TRBD1 (5 bases). The length of the CDR3 is 15 residues. CDR1 is KGHDR and CDR2 is SFDVKD in the germline V gene. V was shortened by 0 bases and J by 1 base, with 5 bases between the two germline ends. CDR3 DNA: TGTGCCACCAGTGATTTGACAGGGAACACCGGGGAGCTGTTTTTT. Protein sequence: CATSDLTGNTGELFF.

This clonotype was counted ten times or more. This rearrangement joins TRBV6-6 to TRBJ1-5, with D unclear. This CDR3 is built from 12 residues. The ends were cut back, 8 bases at V and 6 bases at J, with 11 bases in the middle. Germline lookup yields CDR1 MNHNY and CDR2 SVGAGI (reference sequence). The DNA for the CDR3 is TGTGCCAGCTCGTCGGTTGTTCAGCCCCAGCATTTT. Translating gives CASSSVVQPQHF.